This TCR beta chain was identified during a study of CD8 T cell repertoires and HIV-1 epitope variants. Study in general: Tested: three Gag epitope families, Nef HW9 and YT9.

Survey-depth immunoSEQ sequencing covered TCR beta CDR3 regions. Using immunoSEQ multiplex PCR, the repertoire was profiled, and TCRdb retains in-frame clones only, with some absent. In the table there are under 100,000 clones, around 67% of which are singletons. Study findings and constraints: Roughly 10 TCR beta clonotypes were antigen-specific, 5 to 7 apparently recognizing autologous or escape variants.

Of note for this clone: Its target is unknown.

This CDR3 is 13 amino acids long. V was clipped by 3 bases and J by 7 bases, with 9 bases between them. From germline, CDR1 is SNHLY and CDR2 FYNNEI. The V and J genes are TRBV2 and TRBJ1-4, with no clear D. This sequence was found in a male donor with HIV. The specimen sequenced was uncultured baseline CD8+ T cells from peripheral blood mononuclear cells (PBMCs). CDR3 loop: CASSDTIGEKLFF. Written as DNA, the CDR3 is TGTGCCAGCAGTGACACAATAGGTGAAAAACTGTTTTTT. The full variable domain, with the rest looked up from reference TRBV2 and TRBJ1-4, is EPEVTQTPSHQVTQMGQEVILRCVPISNHLYFYWYRQILGQKVEFLVSFYNNEISEKSEIFDDQFSVERPDGSNFTLKIRSTKLEDSAMYFCASSDTIGEKLFFGSGTQLSVL.